Each of the 13 T cell receptor beta chains below was sequenced from the same sample in a study of shared clonotypes between healthy human individuals. The assay was immunoSEQ multiplex PCR, and TCRdb's table has in-frame clones only and misses some. The table shows approximately 980,000 clones, with roughly 72% occurring only once. Source material: memory CD4+ T cells sorted from blood. As to subset: CD45RA-negative fraction. Receptor source: a man younger than 30 in good health.

The V call is TRBV19, the J call TRBJ2-3; 9 bases are shared with TRBD2. Trimming at V came to 5 bases and at J to 6 bases, leaving 6 bases not matched to a gene. Germline values: CDR1 LNHDA, CDR2 SQIVND (reference sequence). This CDR3 contains 14 residues. CDR3 sequence reads: CASSFLAGEDTQYF. The CDR3 DNA reads TGTGCCAGTAGTTTCTTAGCGGGAGAGGATACGCAGTATTTT.

The chain combines TRBV5-6 with TRBJ2-5; D may be TRBD1 (6 bases). Trimming removed 4 bases at V and 2 bases at J, with 18 bases between. Germline V lookup: CDR1 SGHDT, CDR2 YYEEEE. This CDR3 comprises 16 residues. The DNA of the CDR3 is TGTGCCAGCAGCAAATTTGTAAGGACAGAGCAAGAGACCCAGTACTTC. It translates to CASSKFVRTEQETQYF.

As for this clone: The same CDR3 can be traced to other DNA sequences in this sample. The CDR3 here is CASSYLGGNTEAFF. CDR3 nucleotides: TGTGCCAGCAGTTACTTAGGGGGAAACACTGAAGCTTTCTTT. The chain combines TRBV6-6 with TRBJ1-1; D may be TRBD1 (6 bases). The CDR3 is made up of 14 amino acids. Germline assignment: CDR1 MNHNY and CDR2 SVGAGI (reference sequence). Between the trimmed V and J ends, which lost 1 base and 2 bases, there was a span of 8 bases.

The chain recombines TRBV19 with TRBJ2-5, with 14 positions matching TRBD2. CDR1 is LNHDA, CDR2 SQIVND, per germline (reference sequence). V was pared by 3 bases and J by 6 bases, with 6 bases of the junction left unmatched. The CDR3 extends over 16 amino acids. This CDR3 reads CASSIGGLAGEKTQYF. For the CDR3, the DNA is TGTGCCAGTAGTATCGGGGGACTAGCGGGAGAGAAGACCCAGTACTTC.

V is TRBV7-2 and J is TRBJ2-7; D gene unclear. Trimming took 1 base from V and 0 from J, leaving 7 bases between them. Germline CDR1 SGHTA, CDR2 FQGNSA. The CDR3 totals 14 residues. Here the CDR3 reads CASSLEYSSYEQYF. CDR3 nucleotide sequence: TGTGCCAGCAGCTTAGAGTACAGCTCCTACGAGCAGTACTTC.

The V call is TRBV25-1, the J call TRBJ2-5; 8 bases match TRBD2. Germline V lookup: CDR1 MGHDK, CDR2 SYGVNS. J gave up 0 bases and V 3 bases, and 3 bases lay outside the gene matches. CDR3 length equals 15 residues. Written as DNA, the CDR3 is TGTGCCAGCAGTGACCCAGCGGGGGACCAAGAGACCCAGTACTTC. Translating gives CASSDPAGDQETQYF.

CDR3: CAWSGVLSGYTF. The CDR3 DNA reads TGTGCCTGGAGTGGGGTGCTCTCTGGCTACACCTTC. The chain couples TRBV30 to TRBJ1-2; D is unclear. This CDR3 spans 12 amino acids. V lost 1 base and J 7 bases, leaving 10 bases between the germline ends. CDR1 GTSNPN and CDR2 SVGIG come from the germline V gene (reference sequence).

The chain is built from TRBV30 and TRBJ2-1; TRBD2 might be the D (7 bases). This CDR3 is built from 14 residues. Germline CDR1 is GTSNPN and CDR2 is SVGIG (reference sequence). Trimming stripped 6 bases from V and 9 bases from J, with 21 bases between. CDR3 coding DNA: TGTGCCTGTAACCGACGCGGGGGCTGGGGTGAGCAGTTCTTC. Its translation is CACNRRGGWGEQFF.

As concerns this clone: At the DNA level, this CDR3 is encoded by other sequences in the same sample as well. The chain is built from TRBV11-2 and TRBJ2-3; no definite D call. This CDR3 region has 14 residues. Trimming shortened V by 1 base and J by 2 bases, and 7 bases separated the two germline ends. The germline V gene has CDR1 SGHAT and CDR2 FQNNGV. This CDR3 is CASSLGGNTDTQYF. In nucleotides, the CDR3 is TGTGCCAGCAGCTTAGGAGGTAACACAGATACGCAGTATTTT.

The chain links TRBV6-1 to TRBJ2-5, with D possibly matching TRBD1 (6 bases). Germline V gene data show CDR1 as MNHNS and CDR2 as SASEGT. CDR3 length equals 18 residues. Trimming left V 3 bases short and J 2 bases short, with 22 bases between. The DNA for the CDR3 is TGTGCCAGCAGTGAGAGGTGGGCAGGGGCGCCCCAACAAGAGACCCAGTACTTC. Translation: CASSERWAGAPQQETQYF.

This chain joins TRBV27 and TRBJ1-2; possible D gene TRBD1, 6 bases. V lost 5 bases and J lost 2, with 9 bases in between. Germline-derived CDR1 and CDR2 are MNHEY and SMNVEV (reference sequence). The CDR3 extends over 13 amino acids. The CDR3 DNA sequence: TGTGCCAGCAGTGCCAGGGGAAACTATGGCTACACCTTC. Its protein product is CASSARGNYGYTF.

In its sample, this clone was seen once. This chain links TRBV2 with TRBJ2-5; D is ambiguous. The germline gives CDR1 SNHLY, CDR2 FYNNEI. Between the trimmed V and J ends, which lost 6 bases and 0 bases, there was a span of 8 bases. The CDR3 is made up of 13 amino acids. The CDR3, as DNA: TGTGCCAGCAGCACAGTGTACCAAGAGACCCAGTACTTC. Amino acids: CASSTVYQETQYF.

The chain couples TRBV7-2 to TRBJ2-7; 11 bases line up with TRBD2. V dropped 6 bases and J dropped 5; count of bases not matched to a gene: 9. The germline V gene has CDR1 SGHTA and CDR2 FQGNSA. There are 15 residues in the CDR3. The CDR3 DNA sequence: TGTGCCAGCAGATATTATAGCGGGAGGGCAGACGAGCAGTACTTC. Protein product: CASRYYSGRADEQYF. Based on the CDR3 plus reference TRBV7-2 and TRBJ2-7, the full variable domain is GAGVSQSPSNKVTEKGKDVELRCDPISGHTALYWYRQSLGQGLEFLIYFQGNSAPDKSGLPSDRFSAERTGGSVSTLTIQRTQQEDSAVYLCASRYYSGRADEQYFGPGTRLTVT.